The table lists the clone carrying this T cell receptor (beta chain) with a count of one. Sequencing was performed with immunoSEQ multiplex PCR; in TCRdb, only in-frame clones are kept and a portion is missing. Of about 150,000 clones listed, about 85% were seen once; the top ten hold approximately 7%. Recruited during active infection, patients (from Seattle) were subsequently followed longitudinally. Trimming left V 4 bases short and J 0 bases short, with 14 bases between. The CDR3 has 16 residues. Per germline, CDR1 SGHNT and CDR2 YYREEE (reference sequence). This sample was included in a study of blood T cell repertoires in COVID-19. At the level of the study: Material from acute and convalescent COVID-19 was sourced from the United States, Italy and Spain. Nucleic acid was either cDNA or gDNA, and it came from T cells, B-cell-depleted T cells, or PBMCs.

The receptor comes from a man older than 75 with COVID-19, enrolled during active disease. Sequenced input: peripheral blood. V is TRBV5-4 and J is TRBJ1-3; maybe TRBD1 (5 bases). CDR3 residues: CASSHQGSPSGNTIYF. CDR3 nucleotide sequence: TGTGCCAGCAGCCATCAGGGCTCCCCCTCTGGAAACACCATATATTTT.